These 18 T cell receptor beta chains came from one sample sequenced in a study of T cells in women clearing cervical HPV infection. The table came from immunoSEQ multiplex PCR; TCRdb's copy has only in-frame clones and leaves some out. Its table lists approximately 49,000 clones. The source material was blood buffy coat. These receptors all stem from a woman aged 18 to 75 with a cervical HPV16 infection that either progressed to CIN3+ or cleared (not recorded which).

Comments on this clone: The CDR3 end lies 3 residues beyond the end of the read and is filled in from the germline J gene. The chain has TRBV11-3 and TRBJ2-7; D is possibly TRBD2 (6 bases). V lost 5 bases to trimming and J lost 1 base, with 9 bases between them. This CDR3 comprises 13 residues. CDR1 is SGHNT, CDR2 YENEEA, per germline. The sequenced CDR3 bases are TGTGCCAGCAGCCCGCGGGGTTCCTACGAG. It translates to CASSPRGSYE. The full-length CDR3 reads as CASSPRGSYEQYF. Supplemented by reference TRBV11-3 and TRBJ2-7, the full variable domain reads EAGVVQSPRYKIIEKKQPVAFWCNPISGHNTLYWYLQNLGQGPELLIRYENEEAVDDSQLPKDRFSAERLKGVDSTLKIQPAELGDSAVYLCASSPRGSYEQYFGPGTRLTVT.

A remark on this clone: The read gets to within 3 residues of the CDR3 end, and the germline J gene fills in the rest. The genes are TRBV23-1 and TRBJ1-4; 7 nucleotides agree with TRBD1. TRBV23-1 is noted as an ORF with a role that remains uncertain. This CDR3 spans 19 amino acids. Trimming took 1 base from V and 2 from J; bases not matched to a gene: 13. The CDR3 here is CASSQYAQGCPNTNEKLFF. CDR3 DNA, as far as it was read: TGCGCCAGCAGTCAATATGCACAGGGGTGCCCTAATACTAATGAAAAA.

As for this clone: The CDR3 extends 3 residues past the end of the read, so its final part is completed from the germline J gene. V is TRBV5-4 and J is TRBJ1-1, with no clear D. The V gene lost 5 bases and the J gene lost 6 bases, with 17 bases spanning the gap. Germline-derived CDR1 and CDR2 are SGHNT and YYREEE (reference sequence). The CDR3 contains 14 residues. The CDR3 protein is CASRYSPDSSEAFF. The sequenced part of the CDR3 DNA is TGTGCCAGCAGGTACAGCCCCGATTCGTCTGAA.

CDR3 protein: CASSPRWETQYF. The CDR3 bases that were read are TGTGCCAGCAGCCCAAGGTGGGAGACC. The chain is built from TRBV7-2 and TRBJ2-5; no clear D. The DNA ends 3 residues before the CDR3 does, and the rest of the CDR3 is filled in from the germline J gene. Trimming removed 5 bases from V and 5 bases from J, with 9 bases in between. The CDR3 is 12 residues long. CDR1 is SGHTA and CDR2 is FQGNSA in the germline V gene.

Worth noting for this clone: The read terminates 3 residues ahead of where the CDR3 ends, so the germline J gene completes it. Other DNA sequences of this sample code for an identical CDR3. The chain couples TRBV5-1 to TRBJ2-3; tentatively, D is TRBD2 (5 bases). V dropped 4 bases and J dropped 2 bases, with 11 bases sitting between them. In germline, CDR1 is SGHRS, CDR2 YFSETQ. CDR3 length: 14 amino acids. The CDR3 spells CASSPGLHTDTQYF. The DNA read from the CDR3 is TGCGCCAGCAGCCCCGGACTTCACACAGATACG.

Concerning this clone itself: The read terminates 3 residues ahead of where the CDR3 ends, so the germline J gene completes it. V and J are TRBV10-3 and TRBJ2-5; TRBD2 agrees at 8 bases. Germline V lookup: CDR1 ENHRY, CDR2 SYGVKD. The V and J ends lost 10 bases and 4 bases, in that order; junction bases with no gene match: 11. The CDR3 spans 14 residues. This CDR3 reads CATTPSGGAETQYF. The sequenced part of the CDR3 DNA is TGTGCCACTACACCCTCGGGGGGGGCAGAGACC.

Note on this clone: The sequence runs out 3 residues before the end of the CDR3; the remainder is reconstructed from the germline J gene. The rearrangement links TRBV10-3 to TRBJ2-3; D is possibly TRBD2 (6 bases). V lost 1 base to trimming and J lost 3 bases, with 11 bases between them. This CDR3 contains 15 residues. The germline gives CDR1 ENHRY, CDR2 SYGVKD. The CDR3 loop is CAISEWGERTDTQYF. Partial CDR3 DNA: TGTGCCATCAGTGAGTGGGGGGAGAGAACAGATACG.

A remark on this clone: The read ends 3 residues shy of where the CDR3 ends; the end is completed using the germline J gene. The chain uses TRBV14 and TRBJ2-7; the match to TRBD1 covers 7 bases. The CDR3 contains 15 residues. CDR1 and CDR2 (germline): SGHDN, FVKESK. Unmatched junction bases numbered 9, after V lost 4 bases and J lost 3 bases. The covered CDR3 bases are TGTGCCAGCAGCCGTATCGGGACAGTCAGCTACGAG. Translated, it gives CASSRIGTVSYE. The entire CDR3 reads CASSRIGTVSYEQYF.

The CDR3 loop is CASSQTGLATGELFF. The covered CDR3 bases are TGTGCCAGCAGCCAAACCGGTCTAGCGACCGGGGAG. The chain couples TRBV7-4 to TRBJ2-2; perhaps TRBD2 as D (6 bases). The read stops 3 residues short of the end of the CDR3; the missing end is completed from the germline J gene. In germline, CDR1 is SGHVT, CDR2 SQSDAQ. This CDR3 region has 15 residues. The V end lost 5 bases, the J end lost 5 bases, and 15 bases lay between the germline ends.

With regard to this clone: Coverage ceases 3 residues before the CDR3 finishes, and the germline J gene fills in the end. The chain combines TRBV20-1 with TRBJ2-5; D is possibly TRBD1 (5 bases). Germline CDR1 and CDR2: DFQATT and SNEGSKA (reference sequence). CDR3 size: 14 residues. Trimming removed 5 bases from V and 1 base from J, with 14 bases in between. CDR3 DNA, as far as it was read: TGCAGTGCTCGTGATGGGGCAGCCCAAGAGACC. Its protein is CSARDGAAQET. The entire CDR3 reads CSARDGAAQETQYF.

A word on this clone: Read data end 3 residues before the CDR3 end; the end is taken from the germline J gene. The rearrangement uses TRBV12-3 or TRBV12-4 and TRBJ2-4, with TRBD1 as a possible D gene (6 bases). This CDR3 spans 15 amino acids. The V and J ends lost 3 bases and 5 bases respectively, with 14 bases between them. CDR3 sequence reads: CASSLGATVQNIQYF. The covered CDR3 bases are TGTGCCAGCAGTTTGGGGGCAACGGTCCAAAACATT.

Points on this clone: The CDR3 extends 3 residues past the end of the read, so its final part is completed from the germline J gene. This chain joins TRBV7-9 and TRBJ1-2; D possibly corresponds to TRBD1 (6 bases). Trimming removed 8 bases at V and 5 bases at J, with 15 bases between. Germline-derived CDR1 and CDR2 are SEHNR and FQNEAQ (reference sequence). The CDR3 runs 13 residues. The CDR3 DNA, read in part, is TGTGCCAGCGCCTACGACAGGAGTTATGGC. Translated: CASAYDRSYG. The complete CDR3 reads CASAYDRSYGYTF.

In regard to this clone: The read comes to an end 3 residues before the CDR3 does, leaving the germline J gene to fill in the end. The V call is TRBV5-1, the J call TRBJ2-2; 12 bases fit TRBD2. Losses at the gene ends were 2 bases for V and 3 bases for J; bases not matched to a gene: 2. Germline V gives CDR1 SGHRS, CDR2 YFSETQ. The CDR3 spans 16 residues. The CDR3 is CASSFGTSGYTGELFF. The CDR3 DNA, read in part, is TGCGCCAGCAGCTTTGGGACTAGCGGGTACACCGGGGAG.

A remark on this clone: From the germline J gene comes the end of the CDR3, since the read stops 3 residues before it. The chain couples TRBV11-2 to TRBJ1-6, with D perhaps matching TRBD1 (5 bases). Trimming stripped 3 bases from V and 0 bases from J, with 6 bases between. Germline V gene sequence: CDR1 SGHAT, CDR2 FQNNGV. The CDR3 runs to 15 residues. Partial CDR3 DNA: TGTGCCAGCAGCTTGGGGGGCTCCTATAATTCACCC. Translated: CASSLGGSYNSP. The entire CDR3 sequence reads CASSLGGSYNSPLHF.

For this clone: The read ends 3 residues shy of where the CDR3 ends; the end is completed using the germline J gene. The chain couples TRBV7-2 to TRBJ2-7, with 7 bases that match TRBD2. Per the germline V gene, CDR1 is SGHTA and CDR2 is FQGNSA. J gave up 3 bases and V 8 bases, and 13 bases lay outside the gene matches. This CDR3 has 15 amino acids. Here the CDR3 reads CASGSRGDRDYEQYF. CDR3 bases read: TGTGCCAGCGGTTCCCGGGGGGATAGGGACTACGAG.

With respect to this clone: Coverage ceases 3 residues before the CDR3 finishes, and the germline J gene fills in the end. The chain employs TRBV5-1 and TRBJ2-5, with 16 bases fitting TRBD2. CDR1 and CDR2 from the germline V gene are SGHRS and YFSETQ. V lost 4 bases, J lost 2 bases, and 5 bases stayed unmatched. The CDR3 runs to 17 residues. CDR3 DNA, as far as it was read: TGCGCCAGCAGCCCGGGGACTAGCGGGAGGGAACAAGAGACC. Translation: CASSPGTSGREQET. The full-length CDR3 reads as CASSPGTSGREQETQYF. Together with reference TRBV5-1 and TRBJ2-5, the CDR3 gives the full variable domain: KAGVTQTPRYLIKTRGQQVTLSCSPISGHRSVSWYQQTPGQGLQFLFEYFSETQRNKGNFPGRFSGRQFSNSRSEMNVSTLELGDSALYLCASSPGTSGREQETQYFGPGTRLLVL.

Of note for this clone: The read ends 3 residues shy of where the CDR3 ends; the end is completed using the germline J gene. This rearrangement joins TRBV20-1 to TRBJ2-7; weak D call: TRBD2 (7 bases). From germline, CDR1 is DFQATT and CDR2 SNEGSKA (reference sequence). V dropped 6 bases and J dropped 4 bases, with 19 bases sitting between them. The CDR3 is 14 amino acids. The CDR3 spells CSAGGSGVKYEQYF. CDR3 bases read: TGCAGTGCGGGGGGGTCAGGGGTAAAGTACGAG.

A word on this clone: Read coverage stops 3 residues before the CDR3 terminus; the germline J gene supplies the remainder. The V and J genes are TRBV7-7 and TRBJ1-5, with 7 positions matching TRBD1. CDR3 length: 16 amino acids. Germline values: CDR1 SSHAT, CDR2 FNYEAQ (reference sequence). V was pared by 5 bases and J by 9 bases, with 16 bases of the junction left unmatched. Incomplete CDR3 DNA: TGTGCCAGCAGCAGGGACAGATCAGAGAACGAGGGGCCC. It translates to CASSRDRSENEGP. The full-length CDR3 reads as CASSRDRSENEGPQHF.